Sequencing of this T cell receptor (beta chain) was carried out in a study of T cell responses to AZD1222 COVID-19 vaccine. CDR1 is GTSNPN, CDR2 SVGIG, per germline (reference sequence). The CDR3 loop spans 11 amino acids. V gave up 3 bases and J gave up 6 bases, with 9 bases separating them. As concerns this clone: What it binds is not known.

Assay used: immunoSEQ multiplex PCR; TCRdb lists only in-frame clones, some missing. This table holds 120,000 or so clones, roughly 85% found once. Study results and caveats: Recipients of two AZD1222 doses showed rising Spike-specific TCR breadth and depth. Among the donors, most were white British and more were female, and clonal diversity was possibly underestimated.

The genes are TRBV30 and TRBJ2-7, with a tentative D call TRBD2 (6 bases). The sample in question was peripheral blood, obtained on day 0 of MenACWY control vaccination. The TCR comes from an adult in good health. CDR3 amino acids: CAWRVGGEQYF. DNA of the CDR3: TGTGCCTGGAGGGTGGGGGGCGAGCAGTACTTC.